The 18 T cell receptor beta chains below were found in one sample sequenced in a study of cytomegalovirus exposure and HLA in healthy donors. 60 Vbeta and 13 Jbeta primers were used in PCR. Profiled with immunoSEQ multiplex PCR; TCRdb holds only in-frame clones, not every one. The data hold approximately 190,000 clones, with roughly 80% observed a single time. Sequencing was done on a sample of PBMCs. These receptors all stem from a man between 40 and 49 years old in good health and CMV-seropositive.

The rearrangement joins TRBV6-5 to TRBJ2-5, with D perhaps TRBD1 (6 bases). This CDR3 has 12 amino acids. Trimming removed 5 bases from V and 3 bases from J, with 7 bases in between. Per germline, CDR1 MNHEY and CDR2 SVGAGI. The CDR3 DNA is TGTGCCAGCAGTAACAGGGAAGAGACCCAGTACTTC. Protein product: CASSNREETQYF.

This clone was detected once. This sequence joins TRBV27 and TRBJ1-2; 8 nucleotides match TRBD1. V lost 2 bases and J lost 4; bases outside the gene matches: 6. Germline CDR1 and CDR2: MNHEY and SMNVEV (reference sequence). The CDR3 is 15 amino acids. For the CDR3, the DNA is TGTGCCAGCAGTTTAGTCGGACAGGGTGGCTATGGCTACACCTTC. Translating gives CASSLVGQGGYGYTF.

The chain recombines TRBV7-6 with TRBJ2-5, with a possible D match to TRBD1 (6 bases). The germline V and J ends were trimmed by 5 bases and 5 bases, with 15 bases remaining between them. The germline CDR1 and CDR2 sequences are SGHVS and FNYEAQ. The CDR3 is made up of 14 amino acids. The CDR3 nucleotides read TGTGCCAGCAGCCGAGACAGGATGCGGGAGACCCAGTACTTC. Translating it yields CASSRDRMRETQYF.

The chain has TRBV9 and TRBJ2-7; 7 bases match TRBD1. CDR1 is SGDLS and CDR2 is YYNGEE in the germline V gene. There are 15 residues in the CDR3. Unmatched junction bases numbered 9, after V lost 3 bases and J lost 3 bases. This chain's CDR3 is CASSEAGTALYEQYF. The DNA for the CDR3 is TGTGCCAGCAGCGAAGCCGGGACAGCACTCTACGAGCAGTACTTC.

This clone has a handful of counts. J is TRBJ1-5 and V is TRBV2; 11 nucleotides align to TRBD1. In germline, CDR1 is SNHLY, CDR2 FYNNEI. The junction had 4 bases not matched to a gene; V was cut back by 7 bases and J by 5 bases. The CDR3 is 14 amino acids. The DNA of the CDR3 is TGTGCCAGCACCGGGGACAGGGGGGATCAGCCCCAGCATTTT. This codes for CASTGDRGDQPQHF.

The CDR3, as DNA: TGTGCCAGCAGTCAAGAGCGGGGCAAAAGCGACAATGAGCAGTTCTTC. This translates into CASSQERGKSDNEQFF. The chain combines TRBV7-6 with TRBJ2-1; 7 nucleotides agree with TRBD2. CDR1 and CDR2 from the germline V gene are SGHVS and FNYEAQ. V gave up 6 bases and J gave up 5 bases; unmatched junction bases: 13. The CDR3 loop spans 16 amino acids. Complete variable domain (other parts from reference TRBV7-6 and TRBJ2-1): GAGVSQSPRYKVTKRGQDVALRCDPISGHVSLYWYRQALGQGPEFLTYFNYEAQQDKSGLPNDRFSAERPEGSISTLTIQRTEQRDSAMYRCASSQERGKSDNEQFFGPGTRLTVL.

The rearrangement joins TRBV19 to TRBJ2-5; possibly TRBD2 for D (5 bases). This CDR3 comprises 14 residues. The germline V gene encodes CDR1 LNHDA and CDR2 SQIVND (reference sequence). Deletions cut 8 bases from V and 7 bases from J, with 20 bases between. CDR3 in DNA: TGTGCCAGTTCGTACACGAGGGAACGGGCGACCCAGTACTTC. It specifies CASSYTRERATQYF.

The V call is TRBV28, the J call TRBJ1-3; D uncertain. Trimming took off 7 bases at V and 2 bases at J, with 12 bases between the two ends. Germline assignment: CDR1 MDHEN and CDR2 SYDVKM. There are 14 residues in the CDR3. CDR3 sequence (DNA): TGTGCCAGCACCATTATTACTCCTGGAAACACCATATATTTT. Its translation: CASTIITPGNTIYF. Together with reference TRBV28 and TRBJ1-3, the CDR3 gives the full variable domain: DVKVTQSSRYLVKRTGEKVFLECVQDMDHENMFWYRQDPGLGLRLIYFSYDVKMKEKGDIPEGYSVSREKKERFSLILESASTNQTSMYLCASTIITPGNTIYFGEGSWLTVV.

This clone was seen just once. This sample includes further DNA sequences coding for the same CDR3. The CDR3 coding sequence is TGTGCCAGCAGCTTGGGGTCAGGGGGCTCGACAGATACGCAGTATTTT. This translates into CASSLGSGGSTDTQYF. J is TRBJ2-3 and V is TRBV7-6; the match to TRBD1 covers 8 bases. CDR1 SGHVS and CDR2 FNYEAQ come from the germline V gene. Losses at the gene ends were 3 bases for V and 3 bases for J; bases not matched to a gene: 8. The CDR3 length is 16 residues.

Only a few counts were recorded for this clone. This chain connects TRBV9 to TRBJ2-3; 9 bases map to TRBD2. Unmatched junction bases numbered 7, after V lost 2 bases and J lost 3 bases. The germline V gene encodes CDR1 SGDLS and CDR2 YYNGEE. The CDR3 sequence is 16 residues long. The CDR3 coding sequence is TGTGCCAGCAGCGTTCGAGCGGGGGGAGGGACAGATACGCAGTATTTT. Its protein product is CASSVRAGGGTDTQYF.

CDR3 DNA: TGCGCCAGCAGCTTGCAGGGCTCGGAGCCCCAGCATTTT. It encodes CASSLQGSEPQHF. The chain links TRBV5-1 to TRBJ1-5; perhaps TRBD1 as D (5 bases). Per the germline V gene, CDR1 is SGHRS and CDR2 is YFSETQ. The V end was cut by 1 base, the J end by 8 bases, with 10 bases between. The CDR3 is 13 amino acids.

This clone was seen only a few times. The V gene is TRBV29-1, the J gene TRBJ2-5; maybe TRBD1 (5 bases). V dropped 4 bases and J dropped 5 bases, with 14 bases sitting between them. CDR1 SQVTM and CDR2 ANQGSEA come from the germline V gene. The CDR3 is 13 amino acids. The CDR3 region is CSVVSQKGETQYF. For the CDR3, the DNA is TGCAGCGTTGTATCCCAGAAGGGGGAGACCCAGTACTTC.

The rearrangement uses TRBV6-5 and TRBJ2-7; 9 bases align to TRBD1. V dropped 5 bases and J dropped 6; count of bases not matched to a gene: 8. The CDR3 totals 14 residues. Per germline, CDR1 MNHEY and CDR2 SVGAGI. The CDR3 region has the DNA TGTGCCAGCAGTCCTGACAGGGGGTTCGGCGAGCAGTACTTC. Its translation is CASSPDRGFGEQYF.

This rearrangement joins TRBV18 to TRBJ1-4; 8 bases line up with TRBD1. There are 20 residues in the CDR3. Germline loops: CDR1 KGHSH, CDR2 LQKENI. V lost 8 bases to trimming and J lost 6 bases; unmatched junction nucleotides: 26. In DNA form, the CDR3 reads TGTGCCAGCCGCTCACCAATCCCCGACGGTACACAGGGGGGCCATGAAAAACTGTTTTTT. It encodes CASRSPIPDGTQGGHEKLFF.

This clone was picked up one time. CDR3 nucleotide sequence: TGCGCCAGCAGTCAATCAGGGGGACAGGGATTAGCCAAAAACATTCAGTACTTC. This encodes CASSQSGGQGLAKNIQYF. The gene calls are TRBV23-1 and TRBJ2-4; 9 bases align to TRBD1. TRBV23-1 is flagged as an ORF with uncertain function. V was pared by 0 bases and J by 0 bases, with 6 bases of the junction left unmatched. The length of the CDR3 is 18 residues.

This clone was counted between two and nine times. V gene TRBV27 combines with J gene TRBJ1-2; 8 bases line up with TRBD1. Germline CDR1 reads MNHEY; CDR2 reads SMNVEV (reference sequence). CDR3 length: 16 amino acids. The J segment lost 1 base and the V segment lost 3 bases, leaving 7 bases of the junction unmatched. Here the CDR3 reads CASSLYGQGGNYGYTF. CDR3 bases: TGTGCCAGCAGTTTGTACGGACAGGGAGGTAACTATGGCTACACCTTC.

The CDR3 is CASSLSSRANTEAFF. The CDR3 DNA follows: TGTGCCAGCAGTTTATCATCCAGGGCGAACACTGAAGCTTTCTTT. The V call is TRBV27, the J call TRBJ1-1, with a tentative D call TRBD1 (5 bases). Trimming left V 0 bases short and J 1 base short, with 9 bases between. The germline CDR1 and CDR2 sequences are MNHEY and SMNVEV (reference sequence). This CDR3 is built from 15 residues.

The V and J genes are TRBV5-1 and TRBJ2-1; 8 bases agree with TRBD1. The germline V gene has CDR1 SGHRS and CDR2 YFSETQ. The CDR3 length is 17 residues. After removal of 3 bases from V and 5 bases from J, the junction contained 13 bases not matched to a gene. CDR3 nucleotides: TGCGCCAGCAGCTCCGGGTACGGGACAGGACAAAACAATGAGCAGTTCTTC. Its protein product is CASSSGYGTGQNNEQFF.